This T cell receptor (beta chain) originates from a study of T cells in Graves' hyperthyroidism and ophthalmopathy. Amplification targeted TCR beta CDR3 regions from RNA transcripts. TCR CDR3 regions were first amplified by RT-PCR with HTBI primers. MiXCR was run by TCRdb on the multiplex PCR reads, yielding one entry per CDR3 protein. Counted here are nearly 600,000 distinct CDR3 sequences, 13% to 15% occurring once; the ten biggest clones make up roughly 7.7%. General study points: Most expanded thyroid clonotypes above 0.001 also appeared in blood. By a 13 V-J model, ophthalmopathy was set apart from stable hyperthyroidism.

Germline-derived CDR1 and CDR2 are MNHEY and SVGEGT. The CDR3 has 14 amino acids. V lost 4 bases, J lost 7 bases, and 17 bases lay in between. For this clonotype: The antigen remains unidentified.

This rearrangement joins TRBV6-2 or TRBV6-3 to TRBJ2-7, with D tentatively TRBD2 (6 bases). Sequencing used blood. This receptor was obtained from a woman aged 18-30 years with Graves' ophthalmopathy. The CDR3 DNA follows: TGTGCCAGCAGTTGGGCGGGGTCCGGGAGAGAGCAGTACTTC. Translated: CASSWAGSGREQYF.